This T cell receptor (beta chain) was recovered during a study of OX40 agonist ivuxolimab in advanced cancers. At the level of the study: Every 2 weeks, patients received ivuxolimab intravenously, dosed at 0.01 to 10 mg/kg. Males comprised 75% to 90% of the group, whose mean age was approximately 60 years (range roughly 20 to 90).

Worth noting for this clone: Its matching antigen is unknown.

The study's findings and limits: More expanded clones were found, on average, in CD8+ than in CD4+ T cells.

The CDR3 has 17 residues. Germline V gene data show CDR1 as SNHLY and CDR2 as FYNNEI. With 5 bases removed from V and 1 base from J, the gap between germline ends came to 17 bases. Using immunoSEQ multiplex PCR, the repertoire was profiled, and TCRdb retains in-frame clones only, with some absent. The sample has roughly 110,000 clones, 91% seen once. This specimen was CD4+ or CD8+ T cells sorted from blood, taken in a trial of the OX40 agonist ivuxolimab. The source is an adult with an advanced solid tumor such as melanoma, head and neck, liver or kidney cancer. V gene TRBV2 combines with J gene TRBJ2-2, with a possible D match to TRBD1 (6 bases). The CDR3 DNA sequence: TGTGCCAGCAGTTCAACCGCCGGGACACGGAACACCGGGGAGCTGTTTTTT. As protein: CASSSTAGTRNTGELFF.